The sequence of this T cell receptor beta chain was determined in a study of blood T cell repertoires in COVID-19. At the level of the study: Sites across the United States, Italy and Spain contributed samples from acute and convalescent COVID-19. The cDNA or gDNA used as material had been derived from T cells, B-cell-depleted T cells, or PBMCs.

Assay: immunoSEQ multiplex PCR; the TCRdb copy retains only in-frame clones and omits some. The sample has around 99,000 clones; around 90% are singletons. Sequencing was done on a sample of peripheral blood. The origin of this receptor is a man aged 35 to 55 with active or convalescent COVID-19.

DNA of the CDR3: TGTGCCAGCAGTTTAGGCGGACTACCCACCGGGGAGCTGTTTTTT. It encodes CASSLGGLPTGELFF. The chain joins TRBV28 to TRBJ2-2, with a tentative D call TRBD2 (6 bases). This CDR3 has 15 residues. Germline assignment: CDR1 MDHEN and CDR2 SYDVKM. V lost 2 bases to trimming and J lost 4 bases, with 11 bases between them.